This T cell receptor beta chain was observed in a study of T cells after yellow fever vaccination. Study-level results: Contamination of FACS-sorted repertoires by abundant clonotypes from the bulk population could occur. The booster response re-showed most primary clones: approximately 95% CD4, roughly 91% CD8. Peaking faster, on day 5 versus 15, the secondary response was nonetheless weaker.

One entry per CDR3 protein, called by TCRdb with MiXCR from the 5' RACE reads. The repertoire holds a few hundred thousand distinct CDR3 sequences, 3.5% to 4.5% seen once, with 20% to 25% in the top ten. Germline V gives CDR1 LGHNT, CDR2 FRNRAP. Germline trimming cut 5 bases from V and 6 bases from J; bases unmatched to any gene: 8. This CDR3 region has 15 residues. This clonotype was observed a few times. No antigen is known for it. This TCR derives from a man aged 18 to 30 who received the YFV17D yellow fever vaccine. The sample in question was PBMCs, obtained 5 days after the yellow fever booster vaccination. The chain links TRBV12-5 to TRBJ2-1; 9 positions match TRBD2. CDR3: CASGPPGLAPNEQFF. CDR3 bases: TGTGCTAGTGGTCCGCCGGGACTAGCCCCCAATGAGCAGTTCTTC. The entire variable domain, with the rest obtained from reference TRBV12-5 and TRBJ2-1, is as follows: DARVTQTPRHKVTEMGQEVTMRCQPILGHNTVFWYRQTMMQGLELLAYFRNRAPLDDSGMPKDRFSAEMPDATLATLKIQPSEPRDSAVYFCASGPPGLAPNEQFFGPGTRLTVL.